These 8 T cell receptor beta chains share one sample of origin, sequenced in a study of T-cell memory formation after mild COVID-19. TCRdb fed the 5' RACE reads into MiXCR, producing one record per CDR3 protein. Among approximately 430,000 distinct CDR3 sequences, 20% to 30% were seen once, and the ten largest hold about an eighth. The sequencing input was PBMCs or a T cell subset sorted from them (not recorded which). These receptors came from an adult woman who had mild COVID-19 (a few samples of this study predate the infection). Cell type and time point are not known.

This chain joins TRBV5-6 and TRBJ2-7; 12 positions agree with TRBD2. Losses at the gene ends were 4 bases for V and 3 bases for J; bases not matched to a gene: 2. The germline CDR1 and CDR2 sequences are SGHDT and YYEEEE. The CDR3 runs 14 residues. The CDR3 DNA reads as TGTGCCAGCAGCCCGGGACTAGCGGGCTACGAGCAGTACTTC. Its protein product is CASSPGLAGYEQYF.

This clonotype was recorded a few times. The rearrangement joins TRBV5-1 to TRBJ2-7; 8 bases align to TRBD1. This CDR3 is 14 amino acids long. The germline CDR1 and CDR2 sequences are SGHRS and YFSETQ. The junction had 4 bases not matched to a gene; V was cut back by 0 bases and J by 5 bases. CDR3 sequence reads: CASSLGQGRDEQYF. DNA for the CDR3: TGCGCCAGCAGCTTGGGACAGGGGCGCGACGAGCAGTACTTC.

This sequence joins TRBV3-1 and TRBJ2-1, with D maybe TRBD2 (5 bases). Germline-derived CDR1 and CDR2 are LGHDT and YNNKEL (reference sequence). This CDR3 has 13 amino acids. Trimming left V 0 bases short and J 12 bases short, with 12 bases between. The CDR3 DNA reads as TGTGCCAGCAGCCAAGAATCGGGGAGAGTGCAGTTCTTC. Translated, it gives CASSQESGRVQFF.

In its sample, this clonotype was seen a few times. Written as DNA, the CDR3 is TGTGCCAGCAGCTTAAGTAGAGCTCACAATGAGCAGTTCTTC. This encodes CASSLSRAHNEQFF. The chain joins TRBV7-2 to TRBJ2-1; D is unresolved. Trimming stripped 2 bases from V and 5 bases from J, with 10 bases between. The CDR3 length is 14 residues. Germline values: CDR1 SGHTA, CDR2 FQGNSA.

This clonotype was counted a few times. The chain has TRBV7-9 and TRBJ2-7; D gene unclear. The germline V and J ends were trimmed by 5 bases and 6 bases, with 11 bases remaining between them. This CDR3 comprises 12 residues. In germline, CDR1 is SEHNR, CDR2 FQNEAQ (reference sequence). Written as DNA, the CDR3 is TGTGCCAGCAGCGTCGGCCGGCTCGAGCAGTACTTC. As protein: CASSVGRLEQYF. Together with reference TRBV7-9 and TRBJ2-7, the CDR3 gives the full variable domain: DTGVSQNPRHKITKRGQNVTFRCDPISEHNRLYWYRQTLGQGPEFLTYFQNEAQLEKSRLLSDRFSAERPKGSFSTLEIQRTEQGDSAMYLCASSVGRLEQYFGPGTRLTVT.

In this sample, this clonotype turned up a few times. The V and J genes are TRBV29-1 and TRBJ2-1; the match to TRBD2 covers 10 bases. This CDR3 spans 12 amino acids. Germline-derived CDR1 and CDR2 are SQVTM and ANQGSEA. After removal of 7 bases from V and 10 bases from J, the junction contained 7 bases not matched to a gene. The chain's CDR3 is CSAAAGGREQFF. The CDR3 nucleotides are TGCAGCGCTGCAGCGGGAGGGCGCGAGCAGTTCTTC.

In this sample, this clonotype turned up a few times. The V gene is TRBV21-1, the J gene TRBJ2-7; the table calls TRBD2, which could not be checked here. TRBV21-1 is described as a pseudogene. The CDR3 covers 19 residues. CDR3 coding DNA: TGTGCCAGCCCCCCCGTCGTTTGCAGGAGCGGGATAGAGGCTACCGAGCAGTACTTC. It codes for CASPPVVCRSGIEATEQYF.

The chain couples TRBV24-1 to TRBJ1-1, with D uncertain. V was shortened by 9 bases and J by 3 bases, with 16 bases between the two germline ends. CDR3 length equals 14 residues. Germline-derived CDR1 and CDR2 are KGHDR and SFDVKD. Here the CDR3 reads CATPPGRRDTEAFF. DNA of the CDR3: TGTGCCACCCCCCCCGGGCGGCGGGACACTGAAGCTTTCTTT.